This T cell receptor (beta chain) was profiled in a study of T cells expressing NK-cell markers. At the level of the study: Repertoire data for TCR beta were derived from sorted T cells (CD3+CD56+NKG2C+, CD3+CD56+NKG2C- and CD3+CD56-NKG2C+). Seven sequenced donors out of eight were HCMV-seropositive, one seronegative.

CDR3 length: 14 amino acids. CDR1 is DFQATT and CDR2 is SNEGSKA in the germline V gene (reference sequence). Reprocessing the 5' RACE reads, TCRdb reports a single entry for every CDR3 protein and omits DNA. This sample's table has 200,000 to 300,000 distinct CDR3 sequences. The TCR sequence derives from a woman between 18 and 70 years old in good health. The V and J genes are TRBV20-1 and TRBJ1-2; TCRdb's assignment of TRBD1 cannot be checked, as there is no DNA. Sequencing was done on a sample of blood T cells: a sorted CD56 or NKG2C T cell subset, CD4+ or CD8+ T cells, or bulk PBMC T cells (not recorded which). The CDR3 is CSAQITGGLGGYTF.